This note documents a single T cell receptor beta chain sequence. What it binds is not known. Random hexamers were used to reverse transcribe the RNA input (roughly 0.5 to 1 ug). A single record per CDR3 protein comes from TCRdb applying MiXCR to the immunoSEQ multiplex PCR reads. The data contain more than 95,000 distinct CDR3 sequences, around 94% of them singletons. This entry comes from a study of CD8 T cells in Susac syndrome. Whole-study findings and limits: The study admitted that it had a relatively small number of individuals in its TCR sequencing and HLA analysis.

Deletions cut 5 bases from V and 5 bases from J, with 18 bases between. The CDR3 extends over 15 amino acids. Germline V lookup: CDR1 KGHSH, CDR2 LQKENI. TCR beta sequences were obtained from blood CD8+ and CD4+ T cells. The healthy controls were matched to patients by age and sex. TEMRA cells were enriched by FACS, and CD4+ and CD8+ T cells were negatively isolated. The V and J genes are TRBV18 and TRBJ1-1; D gene unclear. The sequence derives from a human donor in good health. Sequenced material: CD4+ T cells from PBMCs. The DNA for the CDR3 is TGTGCCAGCTCAGAGAACCTAGGAGTTGGGACTGAAGCTTTCTTT. Amino acids: CASSENLGVGTEAFF. The complete variable domain, with remaining parts taken from reference TRBV18 and TRBJ1-1, reads NAGVMQNPRHLVRRRGQEARLRCSPMKGHSHVYWYRQLPEEGLKFMVYLQKENIIDESGMPKERFSAEFPKEGPSILRIQQVVRGDSAAYFCASSENLGVGTEAFFGQGTRLTVV.